The 5 T cell receptor beta chains below come from one sample, sequenced in a study of control samples from healthy donors and cancer patients. Produced via immunoSEQ multiplex PCR; TCRdb's table is partial and in-frame only. The repertoire includes around 160,000 clones, approximately 94% of them detected once, and roughly 5.7% sits in the top ten. The sequenced sample was blood. The receptors derive from a man aged 18 to 30 in good health.

This clone was counted once. The CDR3 sequence is CAISQTGNTEAFF. The DNA of the CDR3 is TGTGCCATCAGTCAGACAGGAAACACTGAAGCTTTCTTT. The chain is built from TRBV10-3 and TRBJ1-1; tentatively, D is TRBD1 (6 bases). Germline V gene lookup returns CDR1 ENHRY and CDR2 SYGVKD. This CDR3 is 13 amino acids long. With 5 bases removed from V and 2 bases from J, the gap between germline ends came to 9 bases.

J is TRBJ2-3 and V is TRBV4-1; tentatively, D is TRBD1 (6 bases). The V gene lost 5 bases and the J gene lost 2 bases, with 11 bases spanning the gap. The CDR3 is 14 amino acids. Looked up from germline, CDR1 is MGHRA and CDR2 is YSYEKL. The CDR3 region is CASSYREITDTQYF. As DNA, the CDR3 is TGCGCCAGCAGCTACAGGGAAATCACAGATACGCAGTATTTT.

This chain links TRBV4-1 with TRBJ2-3; 8 nucleotides match TRBD2. The ends lost 1 base at V and 2 bases at J; junction bases unmatched: 11. Germline CDR1 reads MGHRA; CDR2 reads YSYEKL. There are 18 residues in the CDR3. The CDR3 DNA is TGCGCCAGCAGCCAAGGTAACGGGGGGGCTCGGAACACAGATACGCAGTATTTT. Residues: CASSQGNGGARNTDTQYF.

The CDR3 sequence is CASSLGGRGTEQYF. CDR3 DNA sequence: TGTGCCAGCAGTTTGGGTGGAAGGGGGACCGAGCAGTACTTC. J is TRBJ2-7 and V is TRBV27; a weak D match, TRBD1 (6 bases). Trimming took 3 bases from V and 6 from J, leaving 15 bases between them. This CDR3 region has 14 residues. Per germline, CDR1 MNHEY and CDR2 SMNVEV (reference sequence).

This clone is a singleton in its sample. The chain combines TRBV6-6 with TRBJ1-5, with D hard to call. Germline loops: CDR1 MNHNY, CDR2 SVGAGI (reference sequence). Trimming cost V 8 bases and J 1 base, with 6 bases left between them. The CDR3 contains 12 residues. CDR3 sequence (DNA): TGTGCCAGCCTAGGGAGCAATCAGCCCCAGCATTTT. This sequence encodes CASLGSNQPQHF.